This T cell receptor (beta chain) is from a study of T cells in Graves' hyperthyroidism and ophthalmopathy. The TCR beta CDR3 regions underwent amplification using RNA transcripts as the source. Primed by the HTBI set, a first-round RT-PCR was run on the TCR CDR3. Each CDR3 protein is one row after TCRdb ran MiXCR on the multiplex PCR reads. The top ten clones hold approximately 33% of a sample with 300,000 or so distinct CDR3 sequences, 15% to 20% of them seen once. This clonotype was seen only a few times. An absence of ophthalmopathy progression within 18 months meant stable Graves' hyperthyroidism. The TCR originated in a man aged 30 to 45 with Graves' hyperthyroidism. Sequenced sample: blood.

The CDR3 DNA sequence: TGTGCCTGGAACAGGGGCCGGACTAGCACTCCCGGGGAGCTGTTTTTT. It codes for CAWNRGRTSTPGELFF. The rearrangement links TRBV30 to TRBJ2-2, with TRBD2 as a possible D gene (8 bases). V was pared by 4 bases and J by 6 bases, with 21 bases between. This CDR3 is 16 amino acids long. Per germline, CDR1 GTSNPN and CDR2 SVGIG (reference sequence).